This paragraph reports one TCR beta chain. Its antigen is still unknown. Germline CDR1 MNHEY, CDR2 SMNVEV (reference sequence). This CDR3 is built from 12 residues. V lost 6 bases to trimming and J lost 5 bases; unmatched junction nucleotides: 3. This specimen belongs to a study of cytomegalovirus exposure and HLA in healthy donors. Regarding the study as a whole: Of the V segments, some could not be distinguished, including TRBV6-2 and TRBV6-3, and were excluded. Presence/absence analyses assumed roughly uniform sequencing depth across donors. The study reported that TCR beta sequences accurately predicted HLA-A and HLA-B alleles in most subjects.

The PCR contained 60 Vbeta and 13 Jbeta primers. Using immunoSEQ multiplex PCR, the repertoire was profiled, and TCRdb retains in-frame clones only, with some absent. The sample consists of approximately 100,000 clones, around 82% of them appearing once. The rearrangement links TRBV27 to TRBJ2-5; 7 bases fit TRBD1. The receptor's source is a man between 18 and 29 years old in good health and CMV-seronegative. The sample consisted of PBMCs. The CDR3 loop reads CASRSRGETQYF. CDR3 DNA: TGTGCCAGCAGGTCCAGGGGGGAGACCCAGTACTTC.